The 10 T cell receptor beta chains reported below all come from one sample, sequenced in a study of cytomegalovirus exposure and HLA in healthy donors. The PCR was carried out with 60 Vbeta primers and 13 Jbeta primers. TCRdb's table, derived via immunoSEQ multiplex PCR, lists solely in-frame clones and lacks some. The sample holds under 300,000 clones; approximately 80% are singletons and the top ten take around 8.3%. Sequenced sample: PBMCs. The receptors come from an older woman in good health and CMV-seropositive.

This chain joins TRBV2 and TRBJ2-1; TRBD1 matches 9 bases. The V and J ends lost 11 bases and 7 bases, in that order; junction bases with no gene match: 6. CDR1 is SNHLY and CDR2 is FYNNEI in the germline V gene. This CDR3 spans 12 amino acids. CDR3 in DNA: TGTGCCGGGGACAGGGAGGGTAATGAGCAGTTCTTC. The encoded protein is CAGDREGNEQFF.

This clone was seen a few times. The sample has other DNA sequences that encode this CDR3 too. The V and J genes are TRBV2 and TRBJ2-2; no clear D. This CDR3 has 14 amino acids. Trimming pared 2 bases from V and 1 base from J, leaving 5 bases between. CDR1 and CDR2 from the germline V gene are SNHLY and FYNNEI. The CDR3 here is CASSETRNTGELFF. CDR3 nucleotide sequence: TGTGCCAGCAGTGAAACTCGGAACACCGGGGAGCTGTTTTTT. The full variable domain, completed using reference TRBV2 and TRBJ2-2, is EPEVTQTPSHQVTQMGQEVILRCVPISNHLYFYWYRQILGQKVEFLVSFYNNEISEKSEIFDDQFSVERPDGSNFTLKIRSTKLEDSAMYFCASSETRNTGELFFGEGSRLTVL.

This sequence joins TRBV7-2 and TRBJ2-3; 16 nucleotides agree with TRBD2. This CDR3 is 19 amino acids long. The junction had 17 bases not matched to a gene; V was cut back by 6 bases and J by 8 bases. The germline V gene encodes CDR1 SGHTA and CDR2 FQGNSA. Written as DNA, the CDR3 is TGTGCCAGCAGGGGGCGGGGGACTAGCGGGAGGGCGTTCTTTCCTACGCAGTATTTT. It translates to CASRGRGTSGRAFFPTQYF.

The chain recombines TRBV7-2 with TRBJ2-1, with 10 bases identical to TRBD2. Germline CDR1 and CDR2: SGHTA and FQGNSA. CDR3 length: 14 residues. Trimming cost V 1 base and J 12 bases; bases outside gene matches: 6. The chain's CDR3 is CASSLVASGRGQFF. In DNA, the CDR3 is TGTGCCAGCAGCTTAGTGGCTAGCGGGAGAGGGCAGTTCTTC.

The chain is built from TRBV19 and TRBJ2-7; 8 nucleotides agree with TRBD2. CDR1 and CDR2 (germline): LNHDA, SQIVND (reference sequence). This CDR3 has 13 residues. After removal of 10 bases from V and 3 bases from J, the junction contained 8 bases not matched to a gene. This CDR3 is CATSSGRVYEQYF. The CDR3 bases are TGTGCCACCTCCAGCGGGAGAGTCTACGAGCAGTACTTC. Full variable domain (rest looked up from reference TRBV19 and TRBJ2-7): DGGITQSPKYLFRKEGQNVTLSCEQNLNHDAMYWYRQDPGQGLRLIYYSQIVNDFQKGDIAEGYSVSREKKESFPLTVTSAQKNPTAFYLCATSSGRVYEQYFGPGTRLTVT.

V usage is TRBV6-5 and J usage is TRBJ2-7, with D perhaps TRBD1 (6 bases). The ends were cut back, 1 base at V and 4 bases at J, with 14 bases in the middle. The CDR3 totals 15 residues. Germline CDR1 MNHEY, CDR2 SVGAGI. CDR3 sequence: CASSYFPGTSYEQYF. The CDR3, as DNA: TGTGCCAGCAGTTACTTCCCCGGGACATCTTACGAGCAGTACTTC.

J is TRBJ2-1 and V is TRBV9; D possibly matches TRBD1 or TRBD2 (5 bases each). CDR1 and CDR2 (germline): SGDLS, YYNGEE. With 4 bases removed from V and 9 bases from J, the gap between germline ends came to 11 bases. There are 12 residues in the CDR3. CDR3 nucleotide sequence: TGTGCCAGCAGCTTAGGGGAGTCTGAGCAGTTCTTC. Translating gives CASSLGESEQFF. Supplemented by reference TRBV9 and TRBJ2-1, the full variable domain reads DSGVTQTPKHLITATGQRVTLRCSPRSGDLSVYWYQQSLDQGLQFLIQYYNGEERAKGNILERFSAQQFPDLHSELNLSSLELGDSALYFCASSLGESEQFFGPGTRLTVL.

The chain couples TRBV4-1 to TRBJ2-7; weak D call: TRBD2 (5 bases). Germline loops: CDR1 MGHRA, CDR2 YSYEKL. The CDR3 consists of 14 residues. V was trimmed by 1 base and J by 2 bases, leaving 9 bases between them. The CDR3 sequence is CASSQAEGPYEQYF. The DNA of the CDR3 is TGCGCCAGCAGCCAAGCTGAGGGCCCCTACGAGCAGTACTTC.

V is TRBV5-6 and J is TRBJ2-7; TRBD1 matches at 8 bases. Unmatched junction bases numbered 3, after V lost 0 bases and J lost 4 bases. CDR3 length: 14 residues. Looked up from germline, CDR1 is SGHDT and CDR2 is YYEEEE. The CDR3 DNA reads TGTGCCAGCAGCTTGGGGACAGGGTGGTACGAGCAGTACTTC. Amino acid sequence: CASSLGTGWYEQYF. Together with reference TRBV5-6 and TRBJ2-7, the CDR3 gives the full variable domain: DAGVTQSPTHLIKTRGQQVTLRCSPKSGHDTVSWYQQALGQGPQFIFQYYEEEERQRGNFPDRFSGHQFPNYSSELNVNALLLGDSALYLCASSLGTGWYEQYFGPGTRLTVT.

The chain has TRBV6-1 and TRBJ2-7, with 10 bases matching TRBD1. Germline V gene sequence: CDR1 MNHNS, CDR2 SASEGT. The CDR3 is 17 residues long. The V gene end was trimmed by 0 bases and the J gene end by 6 bases; junction bases not matched to a gene: 11. The CDR3 sequence: CASSEARLTGGFREQYF. The CDR3 DNA sequence: TGTGCCAGCAGTGAAGCCCGGTTGACAGGGGGCTTCCGCGAGCAGTACTTC.